Below, one TCR beta chain is given with its context. Enrolled during active infection, Seattle patients were then followed longitudinally. This entry belongs to a study of blood T cell repertoires in COVID-19. About the study: T cells, B-cell-depleted T cells, or PBMCs supplied cDNA or gDNA.

Losses at the gene ends were 4 bases for V and 2 bases for J; bases not matched to a gene: 3. CDR1 and CDR2 (germline): SGHNT, YENEEA. The CDR3 consists of 15 residues. Original processing methods: Nucleated cell number was recorded as an estimate derived from reference gene primer amplification. Libraries were prepared by immunoSEQ multiplex PCR; TCRdb keeps only in-frame clonotypes and omits some of them. V, J and clone size were drawn from that table, and D and trimming were deduced from the DNA. The sample lists 60,000 to 75,000 clones, about 90% seen once, with more than 3% in the top ten. The receptor's source is a woman in her forties or fifties with COVID-19, enrolled during active disease. Sequenced sample: peripheral blood. V and J are TRBV11-3 and TRBJ2-5; 11 bases are a match to TRBD2. CDR3 sequence (DNA): TGTGCCAGCAGCTCCAGACTAGCGGGGCAAGAGACCCAGTACTTC. It is translated as CASSSRLAGQETQYF.